This T cell receptor beta chain is from a study of T cells after yellow fever vaccination. Background on the study: The authors prepared low-cell-number fractions using SMART-Seq v4 Ultra Low Input.

Universal primer sites and UMIs were introduced during 5'RACE template-switching synthesis of TCR cDNA. TCRdb processed the 5' RACE reads anew with MiXCR; each CDR3 protein has one entry. This sample carries 620,000 or so distinct CDR3 sequences, 12% of them seen once, and the ten largest clones take approximately 15%. Note on this clonotype: Antigen unknown.

Study outcomes and limitations: Among primary-vaccination clones, most reappeared after the booster, at around 97% for CD4 and 88% for CD8. There was a possibility that FACS-sorted repertoires contained abundant clonotypes contaminating from the bulk population.

The junction had 2 bases not matched to a gene; V was cut back by 4 bases and J by 3 bases. The germline gives CDR1 SGHTA, CDR2 FQGNSA. The CDR3 contains 14 residues. The sequence was obtained from a young man who received the YFV17D yellow fever vaccine. The sample in question was PBMCs, obtained on the day of the yellow fever booster vaccination. The chain carries TRBV7-2 and TRBJ2-7; TRBD1 aligns across 11 bases. The CDR3 loop is CASSSDRGLYEQYF. CDR3 DNA sequence: TGTGCCAGCAGCTCGGACAGGGGGCTCTACGAGCAGTACTTC.